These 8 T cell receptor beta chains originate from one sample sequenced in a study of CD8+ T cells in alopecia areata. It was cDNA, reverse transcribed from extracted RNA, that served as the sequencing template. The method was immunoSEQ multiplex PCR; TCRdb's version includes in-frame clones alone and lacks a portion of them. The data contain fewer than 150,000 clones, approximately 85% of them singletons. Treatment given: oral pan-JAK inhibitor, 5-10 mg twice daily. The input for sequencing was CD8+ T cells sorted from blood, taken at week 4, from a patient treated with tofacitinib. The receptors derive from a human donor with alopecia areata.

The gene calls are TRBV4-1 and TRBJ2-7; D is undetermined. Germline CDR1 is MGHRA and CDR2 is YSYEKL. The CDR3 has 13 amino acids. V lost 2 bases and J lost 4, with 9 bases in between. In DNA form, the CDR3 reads TGCGCCAGCAGCCAAACAGACGGATACGAGCAGTACTTC. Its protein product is CASSQTDGYEQYF.

CDR3 protein: CASSPGQGGPPNYGYTF. In DNA, the CDR3 is TGCGCCAGCAGCCCAGGACAGGGTGGTCCTCCTAACTATGGCTACACCTTC. This chain uses TRBV5-1 with TRBJ1-2; 8 bases are a match to TRBD1. CDR3 length: 17 amino acids. CDR1 and CDR2 from the germline V gene are SGHRS and YFSETQ. After removal of 4 bases from V and 0 bases from J, the junction contained 11 bases not matched to a gene.

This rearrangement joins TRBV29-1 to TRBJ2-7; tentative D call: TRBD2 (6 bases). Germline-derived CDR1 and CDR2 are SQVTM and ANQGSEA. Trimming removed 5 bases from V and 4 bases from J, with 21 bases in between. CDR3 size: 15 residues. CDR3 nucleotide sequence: TGCAGCGTTACGAGCGGGCCAAGGAACTATTACGAGCAGTACTTC. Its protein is CSVTSGPRNYYEQYF.

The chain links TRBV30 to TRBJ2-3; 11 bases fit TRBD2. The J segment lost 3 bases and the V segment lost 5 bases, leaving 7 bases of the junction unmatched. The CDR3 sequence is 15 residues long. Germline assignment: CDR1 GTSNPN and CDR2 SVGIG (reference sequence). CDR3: CAWSRLAGGTDTQYF. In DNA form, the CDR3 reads TGTGCCTGGTCGCGCTTAGCGGGGGGGACAGATACGCAGTATTTT.

In DNA, the CDR3 is TGTGCCAGCAGCAAGAACCGGGACGGATCCTACGAGCAGTACTTC. It codes for CASSKNRDGSYEQYF. This chain uses TRBV9 with TRBJ2-7; D is possibly TRBD1 or TRBD2 (5 bases each). Between the trimmed V and J ends, which lost 4 bases and 1 base, there was a span of 15 bases. The CDR3 extends over 15 amino acids. Germline V gene data show CDR1 as SGDLS and CDR2 as YYNGEE.

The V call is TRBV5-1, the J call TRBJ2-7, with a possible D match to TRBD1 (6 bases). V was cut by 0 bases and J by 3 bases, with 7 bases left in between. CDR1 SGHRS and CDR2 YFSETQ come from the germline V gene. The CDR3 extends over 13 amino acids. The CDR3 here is CASSLVDSYEQYF. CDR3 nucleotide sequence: TGCGCCAGCAGCTTGGTGGACAGCTACGAGCAGTACTTC.

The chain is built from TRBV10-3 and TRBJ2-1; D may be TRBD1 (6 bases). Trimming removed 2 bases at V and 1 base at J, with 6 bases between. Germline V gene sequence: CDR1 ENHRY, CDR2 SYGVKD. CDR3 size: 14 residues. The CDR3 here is CAISETGSYNEQFF. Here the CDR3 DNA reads TGTGCCATCAGTGAGACAGGGTCCTACAATGAGCAGTTCTTC.

The CDR3 nucleotides read TGTGCCATCAGTGACAGACCTAATGAAAAACTGTTTTTT. It encodes CAISDRPNEKLFF. The gene calls are TRBV10-3 and TRBJ1-4, with no clear D. CDR3 size: 13 residues. From germline, CDR1 is ENHRY and CDR2 SYGVKD. V was shortened by 3 bases and J by 3 bases, with 5 bases between the two germline ends.